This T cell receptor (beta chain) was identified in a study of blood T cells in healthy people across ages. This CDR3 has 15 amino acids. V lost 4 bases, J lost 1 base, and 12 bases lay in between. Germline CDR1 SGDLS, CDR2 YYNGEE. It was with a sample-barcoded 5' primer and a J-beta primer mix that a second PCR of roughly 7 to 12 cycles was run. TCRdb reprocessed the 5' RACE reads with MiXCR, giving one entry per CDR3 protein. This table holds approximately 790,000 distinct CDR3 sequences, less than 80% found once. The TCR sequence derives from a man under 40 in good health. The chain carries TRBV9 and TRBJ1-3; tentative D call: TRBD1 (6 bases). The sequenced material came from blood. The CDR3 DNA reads TGTGCCAGCAGCAGTAGGGGGGTATCTGGAAACACCATATATTTT. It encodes CASSSRGVSGNTIYF.